The present T cell receptor (beta chain) was sequenced within a study of OX40 agonist ivuxolimab in advanced cancers. Study-level background: Six ivuxolimab dose levels, 0.01 to 10 mg/kg, were given intravenously every 2 weeks.

Libraries were prepared by immunoSEQ multiplex PCR; TCRdb keeps only in-frame clonotypes and omits some of them. Of 43,000 or so clones in the sample, about 87% were seen once. The CDR3 contains 13 residues. Germline CDR1 and CDR2: MDHEN and SYDVKM. The J segment lost 2 bases and the V segment lost 10 bases, leaving 7 bases of the junction unmatched. The gene calls are TRBV28 and TRBJ2-7; 8 bases agree with TRBD2. The sequence came from an adult with an advanced solid tumor such as melanoma, head and neck, liver or kidney cancer. The sample in question was CD4+ or CD8+ T cells sorted from blood, obtained in a trial of the OX40 agonist ivuxolimab. CDR3 sequence (DNA): TGTGCCACCCGGGAGGGCAGAGCCTACGAGCAGTACTTC. It translates to CATREGRAYEQYF. Full variable domain (remainder filled in from reference TRBV28 and TRBJ2-7): DVKVTQSSRYLVKRTGEKVFLECVQDMDHENMFWYRQDPGLGLRLIYFSYDVKMKEKGDIPEGYSVSREKKERFSLILESASTNQTSMYLCATREGRAYEQYFGPGTRLTVT.